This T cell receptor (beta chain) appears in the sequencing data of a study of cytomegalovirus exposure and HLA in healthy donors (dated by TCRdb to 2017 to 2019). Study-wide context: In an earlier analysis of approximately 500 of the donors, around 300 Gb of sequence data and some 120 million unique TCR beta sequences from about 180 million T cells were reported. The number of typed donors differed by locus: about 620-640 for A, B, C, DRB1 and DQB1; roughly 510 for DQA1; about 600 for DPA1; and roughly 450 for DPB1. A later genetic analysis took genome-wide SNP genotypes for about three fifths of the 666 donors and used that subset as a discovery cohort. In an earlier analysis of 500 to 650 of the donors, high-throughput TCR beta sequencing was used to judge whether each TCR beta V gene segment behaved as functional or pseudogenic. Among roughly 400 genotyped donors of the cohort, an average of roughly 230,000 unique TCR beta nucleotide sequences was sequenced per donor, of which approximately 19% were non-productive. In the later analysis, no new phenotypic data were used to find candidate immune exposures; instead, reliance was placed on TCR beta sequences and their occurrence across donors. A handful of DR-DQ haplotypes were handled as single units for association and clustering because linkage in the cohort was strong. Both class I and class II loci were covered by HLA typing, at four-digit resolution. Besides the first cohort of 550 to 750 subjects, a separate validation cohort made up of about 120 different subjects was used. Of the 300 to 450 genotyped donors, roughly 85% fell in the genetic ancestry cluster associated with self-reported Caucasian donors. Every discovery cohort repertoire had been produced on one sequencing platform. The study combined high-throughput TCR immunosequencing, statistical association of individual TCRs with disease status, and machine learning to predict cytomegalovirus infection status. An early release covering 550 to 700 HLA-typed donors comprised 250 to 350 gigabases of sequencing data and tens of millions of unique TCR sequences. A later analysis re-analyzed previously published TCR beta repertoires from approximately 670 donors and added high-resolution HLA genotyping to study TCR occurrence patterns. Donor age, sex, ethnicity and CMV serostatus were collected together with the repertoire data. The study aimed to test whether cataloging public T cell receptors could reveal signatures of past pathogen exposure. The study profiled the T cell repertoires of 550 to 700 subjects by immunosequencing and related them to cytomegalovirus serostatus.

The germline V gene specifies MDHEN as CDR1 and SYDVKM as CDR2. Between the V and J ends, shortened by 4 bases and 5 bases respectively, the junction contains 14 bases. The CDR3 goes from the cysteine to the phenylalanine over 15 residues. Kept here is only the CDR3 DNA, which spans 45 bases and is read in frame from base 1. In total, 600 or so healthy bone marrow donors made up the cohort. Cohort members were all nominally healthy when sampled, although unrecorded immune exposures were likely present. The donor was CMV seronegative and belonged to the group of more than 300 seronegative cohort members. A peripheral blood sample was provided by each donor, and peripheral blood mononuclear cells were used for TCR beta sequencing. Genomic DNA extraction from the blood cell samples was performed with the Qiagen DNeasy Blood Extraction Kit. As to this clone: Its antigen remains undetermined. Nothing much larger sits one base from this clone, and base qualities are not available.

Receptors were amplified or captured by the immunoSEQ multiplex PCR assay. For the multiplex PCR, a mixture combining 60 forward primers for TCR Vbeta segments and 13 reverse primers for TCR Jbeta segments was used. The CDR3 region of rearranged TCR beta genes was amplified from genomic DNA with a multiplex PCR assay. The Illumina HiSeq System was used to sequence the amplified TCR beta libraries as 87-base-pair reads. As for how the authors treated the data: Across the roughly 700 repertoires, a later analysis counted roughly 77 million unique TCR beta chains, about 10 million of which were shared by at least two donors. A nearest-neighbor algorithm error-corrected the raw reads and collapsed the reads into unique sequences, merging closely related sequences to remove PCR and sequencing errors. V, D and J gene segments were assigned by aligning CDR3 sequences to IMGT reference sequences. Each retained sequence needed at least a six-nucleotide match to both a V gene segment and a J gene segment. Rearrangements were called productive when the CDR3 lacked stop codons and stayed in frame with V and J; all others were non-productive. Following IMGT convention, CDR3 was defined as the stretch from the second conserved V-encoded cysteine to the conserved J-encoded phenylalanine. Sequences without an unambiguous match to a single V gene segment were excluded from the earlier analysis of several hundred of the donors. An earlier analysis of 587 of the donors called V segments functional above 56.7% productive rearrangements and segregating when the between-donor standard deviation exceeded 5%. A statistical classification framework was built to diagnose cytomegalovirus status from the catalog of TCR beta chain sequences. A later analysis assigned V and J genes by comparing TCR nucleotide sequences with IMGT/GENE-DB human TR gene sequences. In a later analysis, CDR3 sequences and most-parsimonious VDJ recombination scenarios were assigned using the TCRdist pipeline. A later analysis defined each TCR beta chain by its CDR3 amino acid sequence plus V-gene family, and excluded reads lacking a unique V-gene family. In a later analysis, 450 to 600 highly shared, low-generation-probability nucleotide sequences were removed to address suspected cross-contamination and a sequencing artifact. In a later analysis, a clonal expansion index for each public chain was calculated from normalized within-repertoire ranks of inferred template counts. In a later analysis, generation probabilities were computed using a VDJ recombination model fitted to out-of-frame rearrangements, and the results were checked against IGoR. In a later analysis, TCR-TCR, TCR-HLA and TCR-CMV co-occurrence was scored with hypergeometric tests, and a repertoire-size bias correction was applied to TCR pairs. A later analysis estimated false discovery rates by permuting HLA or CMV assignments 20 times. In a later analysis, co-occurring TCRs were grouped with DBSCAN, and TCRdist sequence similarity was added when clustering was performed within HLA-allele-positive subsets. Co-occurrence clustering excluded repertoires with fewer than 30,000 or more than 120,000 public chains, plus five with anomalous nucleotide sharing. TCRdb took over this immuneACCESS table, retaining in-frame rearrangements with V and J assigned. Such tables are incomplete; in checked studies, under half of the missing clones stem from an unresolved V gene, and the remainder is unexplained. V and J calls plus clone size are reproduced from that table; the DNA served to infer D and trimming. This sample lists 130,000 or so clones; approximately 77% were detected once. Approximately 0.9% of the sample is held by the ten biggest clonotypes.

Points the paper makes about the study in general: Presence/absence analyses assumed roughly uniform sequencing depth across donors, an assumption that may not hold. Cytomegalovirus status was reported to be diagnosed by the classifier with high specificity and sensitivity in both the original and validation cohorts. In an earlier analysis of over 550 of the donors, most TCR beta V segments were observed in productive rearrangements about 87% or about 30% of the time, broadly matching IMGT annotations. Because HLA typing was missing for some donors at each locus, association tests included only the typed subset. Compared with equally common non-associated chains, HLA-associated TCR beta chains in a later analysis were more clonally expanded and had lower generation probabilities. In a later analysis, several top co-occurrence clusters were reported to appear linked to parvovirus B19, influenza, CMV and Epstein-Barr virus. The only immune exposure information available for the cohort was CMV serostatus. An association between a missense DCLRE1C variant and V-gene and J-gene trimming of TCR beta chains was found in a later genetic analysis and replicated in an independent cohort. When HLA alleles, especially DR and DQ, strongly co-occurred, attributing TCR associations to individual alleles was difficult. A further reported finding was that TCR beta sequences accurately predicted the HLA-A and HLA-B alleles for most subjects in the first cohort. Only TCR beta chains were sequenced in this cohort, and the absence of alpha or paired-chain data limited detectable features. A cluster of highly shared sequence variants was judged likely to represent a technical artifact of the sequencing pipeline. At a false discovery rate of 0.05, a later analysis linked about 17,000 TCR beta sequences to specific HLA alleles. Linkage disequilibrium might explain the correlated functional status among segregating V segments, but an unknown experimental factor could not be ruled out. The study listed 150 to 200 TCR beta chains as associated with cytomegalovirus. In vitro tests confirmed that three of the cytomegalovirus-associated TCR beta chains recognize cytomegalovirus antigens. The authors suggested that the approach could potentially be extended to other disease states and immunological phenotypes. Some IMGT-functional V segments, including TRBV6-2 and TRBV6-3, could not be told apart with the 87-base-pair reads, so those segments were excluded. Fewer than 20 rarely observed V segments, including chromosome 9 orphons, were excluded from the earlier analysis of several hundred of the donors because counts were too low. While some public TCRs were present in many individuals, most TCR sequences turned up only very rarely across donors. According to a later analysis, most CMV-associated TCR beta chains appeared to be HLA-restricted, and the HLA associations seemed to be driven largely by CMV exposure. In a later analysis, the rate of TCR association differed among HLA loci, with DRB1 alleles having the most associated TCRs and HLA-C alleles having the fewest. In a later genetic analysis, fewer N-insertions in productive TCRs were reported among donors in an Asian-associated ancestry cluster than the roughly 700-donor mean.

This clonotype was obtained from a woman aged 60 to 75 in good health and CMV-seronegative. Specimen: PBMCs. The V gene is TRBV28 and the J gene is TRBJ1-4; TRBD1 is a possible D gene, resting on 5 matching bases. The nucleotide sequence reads TGTGCCAGCAGTTCCCTCGGGGGTACCAATGAAAAACTGTTTTTT. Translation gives CASSSLGGTNEKLFF.